This paragraph reports one TCR beta chain. The antigen is not known. The study recruited healthy Caucasian donors from Russia who were aged about 6 to 90. The ends were cut back, 4 bases at V and 7 bases at J, with 13 bases in the middle. CDR3 size: 14 residues. Germline V lookup: CDR1 LGHDT, CDR2 YNNKEL (reference sequence). The data originate from a study of blood T cells in healthy people across ages. With a J-beta primer mix and a sample-barcoded 5' primer, a second PCR ran roughly 6 to 11 cycles. TCRdb reanalysed the 5' RACE reads using MiXCR and keeps one entry per CDR3 protein. Of more than 1 million distinct CDR3 sequences in the sample, around 45% were seen once. Study-wide results and limits: Donor CMV infection status was unknown, possibly confounding age-related changes in expanded clonotypes. Long-lived donors carried more naive CD4+ cells and greater diversity than aged donors.

This rearrangement joins TRBV3-1 to TRBJ1-4, with D unclear. Sequencing was carried out using blood. This sequence originates from a woman aged 60 to 75 in good health. The CDR3 bases are TGTGCCAGCAGCCTGGACGGATGGGGTGAAAAACTGTTTTTT. This translates into CASSLDGWGEKLFF.